Detailed here is one T cell receptor beta chain. The target of this receptor is not known. No clone much larger than this one lies a single base away; base qualities are absent. V and J are truncated by 4 bases and 8 bases respectively, leaving an intervening sequence of 13 bases. Looking up the germline V gene yields CDR1 SGHDT and CDR2 YYEEEE. The CDR3 measures 13 amino acids from cysteine to phenylalanine. Only CDR3 DNA is held: 39 bases, read in frame from base 1. This specimen belongs to a study of siplizumab effects on memory and regulatory T cells (dated by TCRdb to the late 2010s). Some background on the complete study: The effect of the anti-CD2 antibody siplizumab on alloreactive T-cell subsets was examined in allogeneic mixed lymphocyte reactions constructed from human PBMCs. What the research found in general, with its limitations: Among mappable alloreactive CD4+ clones, an average Treg-derived fraction of 68.8% was observed with siplizumab, compared with roughly 28% in control reactions. Unstimulated naive T cells appeared more diverse than memory T cells, and naive cells seemed to contribute substantially to the alloresponse. Whether proliferating Tregs from siplizumab cultures actually had suppressive function was not functionally confirmed. Because sequences at frequencies below about 10^-5 were poorly captured, only a minor fraction of alloreactive clones could be mapped back to unstimulated subsets. Roughly 80-97% of proliferating CD4+ or CD8+ clones could not be assigned a naive or memory phenotype. Siplizumab significantly reduced the cumulative frequency of alloreactive sequences traceable to unstimulated CD4+ memory T cells.

Library preparation employed the immunoSEQ multiplex PCR assay. Each sample had 80,000 to 100,000 TCR templates assayed by the deep sequencing platform. Genomic DNA extracted from sorted T cells was the material used for TCRbeta CDR3 sequencing. The paper's data handling went like this. Clonal analysis of TCRbeta CDR3 data was done in the R programming language. Alloreactive CD4+ and CD8+ clones were identified by comparing unstimulated samples to CFSE-low samples taken after the reaction. Regulatory or non-regulatory origin of alloreactive CD4+ clones was assigned by matching sequences to the sorted unstimulated Treg and non-Treg repertoires. This is the immuneACCESS table as TCRdb keeps it, with only in-frame sequences that have V and J called. A part of the clones is gone; compared with another copy, unresolved V genes explain less than half, and the rest is unexplained. V, J and clone size were drawn from that table, and D and trimming were deduced from the DNA. A total of tens of thousands of clones appear in this sample, 90% to 95% of them only once. The top ten hold around two fifths of the sample.

TCRbeta CDR3 sequencing was performed on sorted unstimulated T cells and on proliferating T cells recovered from mixed lymphocyte reactions. Fresh whole blood from roughly 10 HLA-typed healthy donors was used to isolate PBMCs. The V and J genes are TRBV5-6 and TRBJ2-1; matching of 6 bases hints at TRBD2 as the D gene. Material: CD8+ T cells sorted from blood. This sequence originates from a human donor in good health. The CDR3 is CASSPGVVYEQFF. The nucleotide sequence is given as TGTGCCAGCAGCCCGGGAGTCGTGTATGAGCAGTTCTTC. The reference TRBV5-6 and TRBJ2-1 proteins fill in what lies around the CDR3, so the full variable domain reads DAGVTQSPTHLIKTRGQQVTLRCSPKSGHDTVSWYQQALGQGPQFIFQYYEEEERQRGNFPDRFSGHQFPNYSSELNVNALLLGDSALYLCASSPGVVYEQFFGPGTRLTVL.